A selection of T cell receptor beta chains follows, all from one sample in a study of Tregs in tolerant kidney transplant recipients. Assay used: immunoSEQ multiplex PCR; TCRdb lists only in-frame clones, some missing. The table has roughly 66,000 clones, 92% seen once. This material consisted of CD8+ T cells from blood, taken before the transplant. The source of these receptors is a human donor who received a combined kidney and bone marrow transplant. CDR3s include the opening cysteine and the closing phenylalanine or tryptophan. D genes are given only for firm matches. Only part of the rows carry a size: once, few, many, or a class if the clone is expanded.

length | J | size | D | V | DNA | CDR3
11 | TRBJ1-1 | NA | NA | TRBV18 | TGTGCCAGCTCACTGGGGCCTGAAGCTTTCTTT | CASSLGPEAFF
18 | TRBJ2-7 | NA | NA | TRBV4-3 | TGCGCCAGCAGCCAGTATTCTTCAGGGGAGGGGACCTCCTACGAGCAGTACTTC | CASSQYSSGEGTSYEQYF
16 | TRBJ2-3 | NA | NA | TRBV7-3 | TGTGCCAGCAGCTTAGTTGGGTCTACGACTCTGGATACGCAGTATTTT | CASSLVGSTTLDTQYF
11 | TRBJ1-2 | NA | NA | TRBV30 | TGTGCCTGGCGCGAGTCCTATGGCTACACCTTC | CAWRESYGYTF
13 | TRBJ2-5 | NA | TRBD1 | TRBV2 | TGTGCCAGCAGCCCAATGGGACAGGAGACCCAGTACTTC | CASSPMGQETQYF
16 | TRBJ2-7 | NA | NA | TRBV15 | TGTGCCACCAGCAGAGTAGGAGGTAGGAGCTCCTACGAGCAGTACTTC | CATSRVGGRSSYEQYF
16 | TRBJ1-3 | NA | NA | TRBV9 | TGTGCCAGCAGCGTAGAAGGGGAGGGATCTGGAAACACCATATATTTT | CASSVEGEGSGNTIYF
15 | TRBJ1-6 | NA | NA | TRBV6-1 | TGTGCCAGCAGTTCCAGACAGGACGGTAATTCCCCCCTCCACTTT | CASSSRQDGNSPLHF
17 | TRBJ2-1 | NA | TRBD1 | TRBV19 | TGTGCCAGTAGTACTTCCTACAGGGGCCTAAGATACAATGAGCAGTTCTTC | CASSTSYRGLRYNEQFF
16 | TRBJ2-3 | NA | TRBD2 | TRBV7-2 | TGTGCCAGCAGCTCTGGGACTAGCGGGAGGGAAGATACGCAGTATTTT | CASSSGTSGREDTQYF
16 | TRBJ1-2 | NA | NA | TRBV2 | TGTGCCAGCAGTTCCGGGACACGGTTTGAGGACTATGGCTACACCTTC | CASSSGTRFEDYGYTF
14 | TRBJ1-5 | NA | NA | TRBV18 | TGTGCCAGCTCACCAGAACAGAGCAATCAGCCCCAGCATTTT | CASSPEQSNQPQHF
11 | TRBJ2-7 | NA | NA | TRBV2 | TGTGCCACGACTGACCCCTACGAGCAGTACTTC | CATTDPYEQYF
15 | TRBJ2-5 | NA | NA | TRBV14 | TGTGCCAGCAGCCAAGCTCAGTACCACCAAGAGACCCAGTACTTC | CASSQAQYHQETQYF
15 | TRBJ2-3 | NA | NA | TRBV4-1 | TGCGCCAGCAGCCAAATCGAAAGGGGAGGAGATACGCAGTATTTT | CASSQIERGGDTQYF
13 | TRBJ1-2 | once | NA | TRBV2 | TGTGCCAGCAGTGGGCTAGGGGCGAGAGGCTACACCTTC | CASSGLGARGYTF
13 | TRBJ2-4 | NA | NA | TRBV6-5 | TGTGCCAGCAGGCACTCCGAAGGGGACATTCAGTACTTC | CASRHSEGDIQYF
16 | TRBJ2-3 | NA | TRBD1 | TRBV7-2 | TGTGCCAGCAGCTTATTACCCAGGGGGCGAGCAGATACGCAGTATTTT | CASSLLPRGRADTQYF
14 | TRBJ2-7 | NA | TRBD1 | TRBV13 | TGTGCCAGCAGCCCGGACAGGGGGCCCAACGAGCAGTACTTC | CASSPDRGPNEQYF
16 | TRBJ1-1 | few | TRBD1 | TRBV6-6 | TGTGCCAGCAGTACATGGACAGGAACAATGAACACTGAAGCTTTCTTT | CASSTWTGTMNTEAFF
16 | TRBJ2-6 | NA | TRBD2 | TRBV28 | TGTGCCAGCAGTGGATTGCGGGGGATCGGGGCCAACGTCCTGACTTTC | CASSGLRGIGANVLTF
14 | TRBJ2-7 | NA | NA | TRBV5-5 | TGTGCCAGCAGCACGACAGTGACGTCCTACGAGCAGTACTTC | CASSTTVTSYEQYF
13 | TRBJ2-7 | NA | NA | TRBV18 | TGTGCCAGCTCACCACGACAATTCTACGAGCAGTACTTC | CASSPRQFYEQYF
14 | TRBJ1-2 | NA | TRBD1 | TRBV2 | TGTGCCAGCAGTCTTCGGACAGGGGTCGGTGGCTACACCTTC | CASSLRTGVGGYTF
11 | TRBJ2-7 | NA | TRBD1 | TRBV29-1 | TGCAGCGTTCAAGACAGGGGGCAACAGTACTTC | CSVQDRGQQYF
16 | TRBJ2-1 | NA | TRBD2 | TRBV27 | TGTGCCAGCAGTTTATTACTAGCGGGGGGGGTCGATGAGCAGTTCTTC | CASSLLLAGGVDEQFF
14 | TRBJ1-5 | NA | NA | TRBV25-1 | TGTGCCAGCCGGTCTCGGGGTTACAATCAGCCCCAGCATTTT | CASRSRGYNQPQHF
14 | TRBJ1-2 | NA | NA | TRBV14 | TGTGCCAGCAGCCTTAGACAGTTCGACTATGGCTACACCTTC | CASSLRQFDYGYTF
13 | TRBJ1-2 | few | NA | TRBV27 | TGTGCCAGCAGTTTAGGCGGTTCTAATGGCTACACCTTC | CASSLGGSNGYTF
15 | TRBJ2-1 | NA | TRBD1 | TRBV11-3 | TGTGCCAGCAGCTCCGGACAGGGAGCTTACAATGAGCAGTTCTTC | CASSSGQGAYNEQFF
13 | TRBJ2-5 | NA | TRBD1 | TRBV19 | TGTGCCAGTACCACAGGGGCACCAGAGACCCAGTACTTC | CASTTGAPETQYF
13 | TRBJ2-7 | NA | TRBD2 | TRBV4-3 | TGCGCCAGCAGCCGGTCTAGCGGATACGAGCAGTACTTC | CASSRSSGYEQYF
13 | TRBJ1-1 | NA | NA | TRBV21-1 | TGTGCCAGCAGCAGCGCAGGGGTAACTGAAGCTTTCTTT | CASSSAGVTEAFF
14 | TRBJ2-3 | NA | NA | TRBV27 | TGTGCCAGCAGTTTAGCACAGATCACAGATACGCAGTATTTT | CASSLAQITDTQYF
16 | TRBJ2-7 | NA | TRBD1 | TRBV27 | TGTGCCAGCAGTCCGACACGGGACAGGGGGCACATCGAGCAGTACTTC | CASSPTRDRGHIEQYF
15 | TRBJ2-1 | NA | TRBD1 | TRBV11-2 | TGTGCCAGCAGCCTGGGGACAGGGGCCTACAATGAGCAGTTCTTC | CASSLGTGAYNEQFF
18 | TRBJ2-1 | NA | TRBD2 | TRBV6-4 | TGTGCCAGCAGTGACTTATCAGGGACTAGCGGGAGTATAAATGAGCAGTTCTTC | CASSDLSGTSGSINEQFF
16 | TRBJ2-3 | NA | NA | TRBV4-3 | TGCGCCAGCAGCCAAGATAGGGCGGGACCCAAGGTTACGCAGTATTTT | CASSQDRAGPKVTQYF
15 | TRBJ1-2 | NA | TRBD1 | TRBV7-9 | TGTGCCAGCAGCTTAGGGACAGGCGGCCGGGATGGCTACACCTTC | CASSLGTGGRDGYTF
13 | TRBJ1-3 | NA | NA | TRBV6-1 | TGTGCCAGCAGTGATATTCCTGGAAACACCATATATTTT | CASSDIPGNTIYF
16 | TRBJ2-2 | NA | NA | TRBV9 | TGTGCCAGCAGCGTAGGGCCAGGTCAGAACACCGGGGAGCTGTTTTTT | CASSVGPGQNTGELFF
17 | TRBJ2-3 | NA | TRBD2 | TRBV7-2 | TGTGCCAGCAGCTTTACTAGCGGGAGTGGCAGGGTCGATACGCAGTATTTT | CASSFTSGSGRVDTQYF
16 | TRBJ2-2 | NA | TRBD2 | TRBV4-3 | TGCGCCAGCAGCCAAAGTTTGGGACTATCGGCCGGGGAGCTGTTTTTT | CASSQSLGLSAGELFF
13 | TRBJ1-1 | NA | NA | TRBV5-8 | TGTGCCAGCAGCTTGGTGCGTCGCACTGAAGCTTTCTTT | CASSLVRRTEAFF
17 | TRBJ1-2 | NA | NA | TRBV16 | TGTGCCAGCAGCCAATCCTTGGGACTGCTAGGCTATGTTGGCTACACCTTC | CASSQSLGLLGYVGYTF
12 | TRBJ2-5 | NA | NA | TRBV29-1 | TGCAGCGTTGCACGAGAATTAGAGACCCAGTACTTC | CSVARELETQYF
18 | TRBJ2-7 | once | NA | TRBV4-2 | TGTGCCAGCAGCGTCTCCGGGACAGTACTAGGACTAACTAACGAGCAGTACTTC | CASSVSGTVLGLTNEQYF